The 6 T cell receptor beta chains in this list originate from one sample, sequenced in a study of cytomegalovirus exposure and HLA in healthy donors. PCR involved 60 Vbeta and 13 Jbeta primers. Here immunoSEQ multiplex PCR was the method, and the copy in TCRdb shows in-frame clones only, minus some. The sample lists 200,000 or so clones; 82% were seen once. The source material was PBMCs. The receptors shown here come from a boy aged 2 to 10 in good health and CMV-seronegative.

The rearrangement uses TRBV7-9 and TRBJ2-5; D might be TRBD1 (6 bases). The DNA end is a closer match to TRBJ2-7, so the J assignment may be wrong. The germline V gene encodes CDR1 SEHNR and CDR2 FQNEAQ (reference sequence). This CDR3 is 15 amino acids long. The CDR3 coding sequence is TGTGCCAGCAGCTTAGTCGGGCCAGGGGCCTACGAGCAGTACTTC. Translating it yields CASSLVGPGAYEQYF.

The chain recombines TRBV7-9 with TRBJ2-1; 10 nucleotides agree with TRBD2. Trimming removed 6 bases from V and 15 bases from J; junction bases left unmatched: 20. The CDR3 sequence is 16 residues long. Looked up from germline, CDR1 is SEHNR and CDR2 is FQNEAQ (reference sequence). The DNA for the CDR3 is TGTGCCAGCAGTAGACTTGGGACTAGCGAGGAGACTGGACGGTTCTTC. This sequence encodes CASSRLGTSEETGRFF.

The chain has TRBV27 and TRBJ2-1, with 8 positions matching TRBD1. The CDR3 has 11 amino acids. Germline-derived CDR1 and CDR2 are MNHEY and SMNVEV (reference sequence). The junction had 5 bases not matched to a gene; V was cut back by 4 bases and J by 15 bases. CDR3 region: CASSSGQGTFF. The CDR3 DNA is TGTGCCAGCAGTTCCGGACAGGGTACGTTCTTC.

Comment on this clone: A junction boundary mismatches the germline segment, possibly from a read error. This chain's CDR3 is CASSVARVYGYTF. CDR3 coding DNA: TGTGCCAGCAGCGTAGCCAGGGTCTATGGCTACACCTTC. The V gene is TRBV7-2, the J gene TRBJ1-2, with a tentative D call TRBD1 (5 bases). The CDR3 spans 13 residues. The V gene's germline CDR1 is SGHTA and CDR2 FQGNSA.

This clone has just a few counts. This chain connects TRBV7-9 to TRBJ1-1; tentatively, D is TRBD1 (6 bases). The CDR3 has 19 residues. Between the trimmed V and J ends, which lost 4 bases and 4 bases, there was a span of 28 bases. From germline, CDR1 is SEHNR and CDR2 FQNEAQ (reference sequence). CDR3 sequence (DNA): TGTGCCAGCAGCTCCAGAGGGGGGGAGAGTTTAGGCTGGGTCACTGAAGCTTTCTTT. This translates into CASSSRGGESLGWVTEAFF.

This rearrangement joins TRBV6-5 to TRBJ2-3; 8 positions match TRBD2. Unmatched junction bases numbered 4, after V lost 4 bases and J lost 4 bases. The CDR3 contains 14 residues. CDR1 is MNHEY, CDR2 SVGAGI, per germline. The CDR3 here is CASSSSGGADTQYF. The CDR3 DNA is TGTGCCAGCAGTTCCAGCGGGGGAGCAGATACGCAGTATTTT.